This T cell receptor beta chain is from a study of T cells in Graves' hyperthyroidism and ophthalmopathy. Amplified TCR beta CDR3 regions came from RNA transcripts. First-round RT-PCR targeting the TCR CDR3 was performed with the HTBI primer set. TCRdb ran MiXCR on the multiplex PCR reads and lists one entry per CDR3 protein. The repertoire holds 690,000 or so distinct CDR3 sequences, with 15% to 20% as singletons. Trimming took 5 bases from V and 0 from J; bases not matched to a gene: 1. The CDR3 is 14 amino acids. CDR1 is LNHNV, CDR2 YYDKDF, per germline (reference sequence). This clonotype was seen only a few times.

The chain combines TRBV15 with TRBJ1-1, with 9 bases aligning to TRBD1. The sample was blood. The TCR sequence derives from a woman aged 45-59 years with Graves' hyperthyroidism that later progressed to Graves' ophthalmopathy. As DNA, the CDR3 is TGTGCCACCAGCGGGGACAGGGTGAACACTGAAGCTTTCTTT. It is translated as CATSGDRVNTEAFF.